A selection of T cell receptor beta chains follows, all from one sample in a study of CD8 T cells in ankylosing spondylitis. TCRdb itself ran the 5' RACE reads through MiXCR, one entry per CDR3 protein. This table holds a few hundred thousand distinct CDR3 sequences, roughly 8% found once. The sample comprised blood, either unsorted or a sorted T cell fraction (not recorded which). All receptors derive from a male donor with ankylosing spondylitis. Both conserved end residues are part of each CDR3. A D gene is named only where the DNA matches it firmly. The size of a clone is reported for some rows only, either as once, few or many, or as a class for expanded clones.

V	D	J	size	CDR3	DNA
TRBV7-9	TRBD2	TRBJ2-1	many	CASSVPSGVSYNEQFF	TGTGCCAGCAGCGTACCTAGCGGGGTATCCTACAATGAGCAGTTCTTC
TRBV5-1	TRBD2	TRBJ2-1	many	CASSPGLAGGAYNEQFF	TGCGCCAGCAGCCCGGGACTAGCGGGAGGCGCCTACAATGAGCAGTTCTTC
TRBV28	TRBD1	TRBJ1-2	-	CASSAYRGPGYTF	TGTGCCAGCAGTGCGTACAGGGGGCCAGGCTACACCTTC
TRBV10-3	TRBD1	TRBJ1-1	few	CAIGTEGMNTEAFF	TGTGCCATCGGGACAGAGGGGATGAACACTGAAGCTTTCTTT
TRBV24-1	-	TRBJ2-1	-	CATSPTTPGGVLERNNEQFF	TGTGCCACCAGCCCGACCACCCCGGGGGGCGTGTTGGAGAGAAACAATGAGCAGTTCTTC
TRBV15	TRBD1	TRBJ2-7	few	CATSRKGQGFIEQYF	TGTGCCACCAGCAGAAAAGGACAGGGGTTCATCGAGCAGTACTTC
TRBV24-1	-	TRBJ2-5	many	CATSATTGKQETQYF	TGTGCCACCAGTGCCACCACAGGGAAACAAGAGACCCAGTACTTC
TRBV13	TRBD1	TRBJ2-1	few	CASSQGTDNEQFF	TGTGCCAGCAGCCAAGGGACAGACAATGAGCAGTTCTTC
TRBV2	-	TRBJ1-5	-	CASSEVRGNQPQHF	TGTGCCAGCAGTGAGGTCAGGGGCAATCAGCCCCAGCATTTT
TRBV9	-	TRBJ2-7	once	CASSVDFGTGPYEQYF	TGTGCCAGCAGCGTAGACTTCGGGACTGGCCCATACGAGCAGTACTTC
TRBV12-3/TRBV12-4	TRBD2	TRBJ2-1	many	CASSTVAGGGFNEQFF	TGTGCCAGCAGTACCGTAGCGGGAGGAGGCTTCAATGAGCAGTTCTTC
TRBV11-1	-	TRBJ1-2	-	CASSSGTLRISGGYTF	TGTGCCAGCAGCTCTGGGACCCTCAGGATATCTGGTGGCTACACCTTC
TRBV9	-	TRBJ2-5	-	CASSVGDWSLRFETQYF	TGTGCCAGCAGCGTAGGCGACTGGTCCCTGCGGTTTGAGACCCAGTACTTC
TRBV29-1	TRBD1	TRBJ2-4	many	CSVDTGETLQYF	TGCAGCGTGGACACAGGGGAGACCCTTCAGTACTTC
TRBV29-1	TRBD1	TRBJ2-6	many	CSVEEFDRALGANVLTF	TGCAGCGTTGAAGAGTTCGACAGGGCCTTGGGGGCCAACGTCCTGACTTTC
TRBV6-1	-	TRBJ1-6	-	CASRINADSPLHF	TGTGCCAGCAGGATCAACGCTGATTCACCCCTCCACTTT
TRBV6-5	TRBD1	TRBJ2-7	few	CASSYSGDSSYEQYF	TGTGCCAGCAGTTACTCGGGGGACAGTTCCTACGAGCAGTACTTC
TRBV7-9	-	TRBJ1-4	-	CASSLSSFEEKLFF	TGTGCCAGCAGCTTAAGCAGTTTTGAGGAAAAACTGTTTTTT
TRBV24-1	TRBD2	TRBJ2-1	few	CATSDGGLARLNEQFF	TGTGCCACCAGTGATGGGGGACTAGCGCGCTTAAATGAGCAGTTCTTC
TRBV2	TRBD2	TRBJ2-1	-	CASSGRASSNEQFF	TGTGCCAGCAGCGGGAGGGCCTCCTCCAATGAGCAGTTCTTC
TRBV24-1	TRBD2	TRBJ2-1	-	CATSDSGRAGVNEQFF	TGTGCCACCAGTGATTCCGGGAGGGCCGGGGTCAATGAGCAGTTCTTC
TRBV6-1	TRBD1	TRBJ1-5	-	CASSPGTGVTNQPQHF	TGTGCCAGCAGTCCCGGGACAGGAGTTACCAATCAGCCCCAGCATTTT
TRBV30	-	TRBJ2-3	few	CAWSEGEESTQYF	TGTGCCTGGAGTGAAGGAGAGGAGAGTACGCAGTATTTT
TRBV20-1	-	TRBJ2-1	few	CSEASSYNEQFF	TGCAGTGAGGCGAGCTCCTACAATGAGCAGTTCTTC
TRBV28	-	TRBJ2-5	many	CASSLGTLQTQYF	TGTGCCAGCAGTTTGGGGACATTGCAGACCCAGTACTTC
TRBV4-1	-	TRBJ2-1	-	CASSQRGLPYNEQFF	TGCGCCAGCAGCCAACGGGGGCTACCCTACAATGAGCAGTTCTTC
TRBV24-1	TRBD2	TRBJ2-1	many	CATSDSSGRIANEQFF	TGTGCCACCAGTGATTCTAGCGGGAGGATCGCCAATGAGCAGTTCTTC
TRBV5-1	-	TRBJ2-1	few	CASSLPAVNEQFF	TGCGCCAGCAGCTTGCCCGCTGTGAATGAGCAGTTCTTC
TRBV28	-	TRBJ2-2	-	CASSFLADQGFPGELFF	TGTGCCAGCAGTTTTCTGGCCGATCAGGGGTTTCCCGGGGAGCTGTTTTTT
TRBV28	-	TRBJ2-4	few	CASSFGVWRYF	TGTGCCAGCAGTTTTGGGGTTTGGAGGTACTTC
TRBV11-3	TRBD1	TRBJ2-3	-	CASSPRTGWIRTDTQYF	TGTGCCAGCAGTCCGAGGACAGGGTGGATTCGCACAGATACGCAGTATTTT
TRBV12-3/TRBV12-4	TRBD2	TRBJ2-2	few	CASRPRLASGELFF	TGTGCCAGCAGACCAAGACTAGCTTCCGGGGAGCTGTTTTTT
TRBV7-2	-	TRBJ2-2	-	CASTGAFTGELFF	TGTGCCTCGACGGGGGCATTCACCGGGGAGCTGTTTTTT
TRBV5-1	-	TRBJ1-5	-	CASSLGGPGNQPQHF	TGCGCCAGCAGCTTGGGGGGTCCTGGGAATCAGCCCCAGCATTTT
TRBV24-1	TRBD2	TRBJ2-1	-	CATSGPGLAGRQEQFF	TGTGCCACCAGTGGCCCGGGGCTAGCGGGAAGGCAGGAGCAGTTCTTC